These 25 T cell receptor beta chains originate from one sample sequenced in a study of blood T cells in healthy people across ages. A second about 7 to 12 cycle PCR used barcoded and J-beta primers. TCRdb re-called the 5' RACE reads with MiXCR, one entry per CDR3 protein. Counted here are fewer than 1.5 million distinct CDR3 sequences, approximately 38% occurring once; the ten biggest clones make up approximately 7.9%. The material sequenced was blood. The receptors come from a woman aged 18 to 35 in good health.

The gene calls are TRBV3-1 and TRBJ1-2; D might be TRBD1 (5 bases). V dropped 4 bases and J dropped 4 bases, with 16 bases sitting between them. Germline-derived CDR1 and CDR2 are LGHDT and YNNKEL (reference sequence). The CDR3 sequence is 15 residues long. The CDR3: CASSPPGPQTYGYTF. DNA for the CDR3: TGTGCCAGCAGCCCACCGGGACCCCAGACCTATGGCTACACCTTC.

This chain connects TRBV4-1 to TRBJ2-1, with 11 nucleotides matching TRBD2. The trim removed 1 base at V and 0 bases at J, leaving 5 bases unmatched. The germline gives CDR1 MGHRA, CDR2 YSYEKL. CDR3 size: 18 residues. For the CDR3, the DNA is TGCGCCAGCAGCCAAGTTAGCGGGGGGGTCATCTCCTACAATGAGCAGTTCTTC. As protein: CASSQVSGGVISYNEQFF.

This clonotype has only a few counts. The chain links TRBV12-3 or TRBV12-4 to TRBJ1-1; D may be TRBD1 (5 bases). This CDR3 is 15 amino acids long. With 6 bases removed from V and 0 bases from J, the gap between germline ends came to 14 bases. The CDR3 loop reads CASSDAGRMNTEAFF. The CDR3 nucleotides read TGTGCCAGCAGCGACGCGGGACGGATGAACACTGAAGCTTTCTTT.

The gene calls are TRBV20-1 and TRBJ1-2, with D possibly matching TRBD1 (6 bases). The CDR3 covers 19 residues. V shed 3 bases and J shed 9 bases, with 35 bases lying between them. Germline CDR1 and CDR2: DFQATT and SNEGSKA (reference sequence). The CDR3: CSARGGAGLTMATPASYTF. DNA for the CDR3: TGCAGTGCTAGGGGGGGCGCAGGCCTAACTATGGCTACACCTGCTAGCTACACCTTC.

Only a few counts were recorded for this clonotype. The DNA for the CDR3 is TGTGCCAGCGGGGGCAGGGTGAGGTCAGATACGCAGTATTTT. Protein sequence: CASGGRVRSDTQYF. The chain employs TRBV3-1 and TRBJ2-3, with D perhaps TRBD1 (6 bases). Germline CDR1 is LGHDT and CDR2 is YNNKEL (reference sequence). V was shortened by 8 bases and J by 4 bases, with 16 bases between the two germline ends. This CDR3 has 14 residues.

This clonotype was counted between two and nine times. This sequence joins TRBV5-6 and TRBJ2-7; 8 bases match TRBD2. The CDR3 sequence is 16 residues long. The germline V gene encodes CDR1 SGHDT and CDR2 YYEEEE. Germline trimming cut 4 bases from V and 0 bases from J; bases unmatched to any gene: 9. DNA for the CDR3: TGTGCCAGCAGCCCCCAGCGGGAGTGGACCTCCTACGAGCAGTACTTC. It codes for CASSPQREWTSYEQYF.

The genes are TRBV20-1 and TRBJ2-6, with 7 bases fitting TRBD1. Trimming cost V 6 bases and J 3 bases; bases outside gene matches: 14. There are 17 residues in the CDR3. Germline V gene sequence: CDR1 DFQATT, CDR2 SNEGSKA (reference sequence). DNA for the CDR3: TGCAGTGCACACAGGGGCGGACGAGCAAATGGGGCCAACGTCCTGACTTTC. Translation: CSAHRGGRANGANVLTF.

This clonotype was seen a single time. V usage is TRBV20-1 and J usage is TRBJ2-3; 7 positions match TRBD2. After removal of 1 base from V and 0 bases from J, the junction contained 7 bases not matched to a gene. This CDR3 spans 16 amino acids. CDR1 and CDR2 (germline): DFQATT, SNEGSKA (reference sequence). The CDR3 sequence: CSARALGEGSTDTQYF. As DNA, the CDR3 is TGCAGTGCTAGAGCGCTCGGGGAGGGTAGCACAGATACGCAGTATTTT.

The V call is TRBV10-3, the J call TRBJ2-3; D uncertain. Deletions cut 8 bases from V and 2 bases from J, with 8 bases between. From germline, CDR1 is ENHRY and CDR2 SYGVKD. The CDR3 contains 12 residues. CDR3 region: CAIGHDTDTQYF. DNA of the CDR3: TGTGCCATCGGCCATGACACAGATACGCAGTATTTT.

This clonotype was recorded many times. The junction departs from germline at one end; a sequencing error may be responsible. The gene calls are TRBV28 and TRBJ1-2; D is undetermined. The CDR3 is 11 residues long. Germline loops: CDR1 MDHEN, CDR2 SYDVKM. The CDR3 DNA sequence: TGTGCCAGCAGCTTATCCTATGGCTACACCTTC. It specifies CASSLSYGYTF.

In its sample, this clonotype was seen a few times. The chain links TRBV6-6 to TRBJ2-1; no definite D call. Trimming left V 0 bases short and J 8 bases short, with 11 bases between. The CDR3 is made up of 14 amino acids. Germline assignment: CDR1 MNHNY and CDR2 SVGAGI (reference sequence). CDR3 nucleotides: TGTGCCAGCAGTTACTCCCAAGTTACCCATGAGCAGTTCTTC. As protein: CASSYSQVTHEQFF.

The chain employs TRBV2 and TRBJ2-1; D possibly uses TRBD1 or TRBD2 (5 bases each). CDR1 SNHLY and CDR2 FYNNEI come from the germline V gene. CDR3 length: 12 amino acids. Trimming pared 1 base from V and 10 bases from J, leaving 8 bases between. CDR3 residues: CASSEVGAEQFF. The DNA for the CDR3 is TGTGCCAGCAGTGAAGTCGGGGCAGAGCAGTTCTTC.

This clonotype was counted between two and nine times. The chain links TRBV12-3 or TRBV12-4 to TRBJ1-2; TRBD1 matches 8 bases. Unmatched junction bases numbered 9, after V lost 5 bases and J lost 4 bases. The CDR3 has 15 amino acids. CDR3 sequence reads: CASSKDAQGGYGYTF. DNA for the CDR3: TGTGCCAGCAGTAAAGACGCACAGGGGGGCTATGGCTACACCTTC.

This clonotype turned up a few times. CDR3 sequence reads: CASSLPPGLATSDTQYF. CDR3 coding DNA: TGCGCCAGCAGCTTACCTCCGGGACTAGCAACATCAGATACGCAGTATTTT. The chain couples TRBV5-1 to TRBJ2-3; 9 bases align to TRBD2. The CDR3 totals 17 residues. Germline values: CDR1 SGHRS, CDR2 YFSETQ. V shed 2 bases and J 4 bases; nucleotides not matched to a gene: 11.

The rearrangement uses TRBV3-1 and TRBJ2-1; tentative D call: TRBD2 (6 bases). V lost 4 bases to trimming and J lost 15 bases, with 22 bases between them. There are 14 residues in the CDR3. In germline, CDR1 is LGHDT, CDR2 YNNKEL (reference sequence). CDR3 loop: CASSRTNGGLHPFF. The DNA for the CDR3 is TGTGCCAGCAGCCGGACTAACGGGGGTCTTCATCCGTTCTTC.

The V and J genes are TRBV20-1 and TRBJ1-4, with D tentatively TRBD1 (6 bases). V lost 5 bases to trimming and J lost 0 bases, with 13 bases between them. Germline V lookup: CDR1 DFQATT, CDR2 SNEGSKA (reference sequence). The CDR3 consists of 15 residues. The CDR3 region is CSAQTTGSTNEKLFF. DNA for the CDR3: TGCAGTGCTCAGACTACAGGGTCAACTAATGAAAAACTGTTTTTT.

V is TRBV24-1 and J is TRBJ2-3, with D possibly called TRBD1 or TRBD2 (5 bases each). The CDR3 has 13 residues. The ends were cut back, 9 bases at V and 1 base at J, with 10 bases in the middle. Germline V gene lookup returns CDR1 KGHDR and CDR2 SFDVKD. CDR3 DNA: TGTGCCACCCGGGACGGTCGCACAGATACGCAGTATTTT. Translating it yields CATRDGRTDTQYF.

This clonotype came up a few times. V usage is TRBV5-1 and J usage is TRBJ2-5, with D possibly matching TRBD1 (6 bases). CDR1 and CDR2 from the germline V gene are SGHRS and YFSETQ. CDR3 length: 15 amino acids. V was cut by 2 bases and J by 6 bases, with 17 bases left in between. CDR3 nucleotide sequence: TGCGCCAGCAGCTTCCACAGGGCTACCAAGAAGACCCAGTACTTC. It translates to CASSFHRATKKTQYF.

This clonotype was recorded once. V usage is TRBV9 and J usage is TRBJ2-4; D remains unclear. CDR3 length: 12 amino acids. The germline V gene has CDR1 SGDLS and CDR2 YYNGEE. Trimming shortened V by 4 bases and J by 13 bases, and 15 bases separated the two germline ends. Here the CDR3 reads CASSPGMNEQYF. CDR3 sequence (DNA): TGTGCCAGCAGCCCCGGTATGAATGAGCAGTACTTC.

V gene TRBV27 combines with J gene TRBJ2-4; TRBD1 agrees at 8 bases. Germline trimming cut 5 bases from V and 13 bases from J; bases unmatched to any gene: 10. CDR1 is MNHEY and CDR2 is SMNVEV in the germline V gene (reference sequence). This CDR3 comprises 13 residues. CDR3 bases: TGTGCCAGCAGTGATACAGGGGGGAATGAGCAGTACTTC. Amino acid sequence: CASSDTGGNEQYF.

In its sample, this clonotype was seen once. The chain combines TRBV11-2 with TRBJ1-1; no clear D gene. The CDR3 runs 14 residues. Germline CDR1 SGHAT, CDR2 FQNNGV. V dropped 1 base and J dropped 4 bases, with 10 bases sitting between them. CDR3: CASSLGVRSTEAFF. CDR3 coding DNA: TGTGCCAGCAGCTTAGGGGTTCGGAGCACTGAAGCTTTCTTT.

The chain uses TRBV20-1 and TRBJ2-3, with TRBD2 identical over 8 bases. With V trimmed by 0 bases and J by 4 bases, 9 bases remained unmatched. The CDR3 is 16 residues long. Germline CDR1 DFQATT, CDR2 SNEGSKA (reference sequence). The CDR3 DNA reads TGCAGTGCTAGAGATCTTTACGGGGGGGCCTCAGATACGCAGTATTTT. Translated, it gives CSARDLYGGASDTQYF.

This clonotype was picked up a small number of times. The V call is TRBV3-1, the J call TRBJ2-3; 7 bases map to TRBD2. The germline V gene encodes CDR1 LGHDT and CDR2 YNNKEL (reference sequence). The ends lost 3 bases at V and 3 bases at J; junction bases unmatched: 3. This CDR3 has 14 residues. CDR3 sequence reads: CASSHGLVTDTQYF. In nucleotides, the CDR3 is TGTGCCAGCAGCCACGGACTAGTTACAGATACGCAGTATTTT.

There are a few counts of this clonotype. The J gene is TRBJ1-2, the V gene TRBV7-9; D is perhaps TRBD1 (6 bases). Per germline, CDR1 SEHNR and CDR2 FQNEAQ (reference sequence). Trimming removed 2 bases from V and 8 bases from J, with 12 bases in between. The CDR3 runs to 13 residues. CDR3 region: CASSLRAGDGYTF. Written as DNA, the CDR3 is TGTGCCAGCAGCTTACGGGCAGGGGACGGCTACACCTTC.

The chain combines TRBV27 with TRBJ1-1, with D hard to call. V was cut by 2 bases and J by 1 base, with 8 bases left in between. The CDR3 has 14 amino acids. Germline CDR1 and CDR2: MNHEY and SMNVEV (reference sequence). The CDR3 DNA is TGTGCCAGCAGTTTAAGTGATGGGAACACTGAAGCTTTCTTT. Its translation: CASSLSDGNTEAFF.